A selection of T cell receptor beta chains follows, all from one sample in a study of vaccination effects on CD4 cells after COVID-19. Here immunoSEQ multiplex PCR was the method, and the copy in TCRdb shows in-frame clones only, minus some. The table includes more than 35,000 clones, less than 70% detected once. Their antigens remain unidentified. The source material was CD4+ T cells from PBMCs cultured with HCoV-OC43 spike peptides, sampled before COVID-19 vaccination. The receptors come from a human donor who received a COVID-19 vaccine. Both conserved end residues are part of each CDR3. D genes are given only for firm matches. Only some rows state a clone size, as once, few, many or a class for expanded clones.

TRBV6-1	TRBJ2-5	.	.	CASSEIRVGQETQYF	TGTGCCAGCAGTGAAATCAGGGTGGGTCAAGAGACCCAGTACTTC
TRBV7-7	TRBJ2-1	few	.	CASSLLRYGEQFF	TGTGCCAGCAGCCTACTTCGGTATGGCGAGCAGTTCTTC
TRBV12-5	TRBJ2-5	.	TRBD1	CASGLPAGTGTETQYF	TGTGCTAGTGGTTTGCCCGCCGGGACAGGGACAGAGACCCAGTACTTC
TRBV7-7	TRBJ2-3	once	.	CASSLGPSGFTDTQYF	TGTGCCAGCAGCTTAGGGCCTTCAGGCTTCACAGATACGCAGTATTTT
TRBV3-1/TRBV3-2	TRBJ2-7	.	.	CASSLGYEQYF	TGTGCCAGCAGCTTAGGCTACGAGCAGTACTTC
TRBV6-2/TRBV6-3	TRBJ2-5	.	.	CASSFTGAQETQYF	TGTGCCAGCAGTTTTACGGGAGCTCAAGAGACCCAGTACTTC
TRBV5-6	TRBJ1-2	few	.	CASSLQGNFYGYTF	TGTGCCAGCAGCTTGCAGGGAAATTTCTATGGCTACACCTTC
TRBV7-2	TRBJ2-7	.	TRBD1	CASSLSLGQSSGEQYF	TGTGCCAGCAGCTTATCCCTGGGACAGTCATCGGGGGAGCAGTACTTC
TRBV29-1	TRBJ1-5	.	.	CSVEIGGIQPQHF	TGCAGCGTTGAGATAGGAGGGATCCAGCCCCAGCATTTT
TRBV19	TRBJ2-7	few	.	CASSRETGPYEQYF	TGTGCCAGTAGTAGGGAGACAGGACCGTACGAGCAGTACTTC
TRBV5-1	TRBJ2-4	.	.	CASSSEGLGIQYF	TGCGCCAGCAGCTCAGAGGGCTTGGGCATTCAGTACTTC
TRBV27	TRBJ2-7	.	.	CASRQGGREQYF	TGTGCCAGCAGACAAGGGGGGCGGGAGCAGTACTTC
TRBV5-1	TRBJ2-7	.	.	CASSLGQVYSEQYF	TGCGCCAGCAGCTTGGGGCAGGTGTACTCCGAGCAGTACTTC
TRBV30	TRBJ2-1	.	.	CAWSSPEGFSYNEQFF	TGTGCCTGGAGTTCTCCTGAGGGTTTTAGCTACAATGAGCAGTTCTTC
TRBV14	TRBJ1-1	.	.	CASSQETAGGAFF	TGTGCCAGCAGCCAAGAAACCGCCGGAGGAGCTTTCTTT
TRBV6-5	TRBJ2-1	.	TRBD1	CASRSPGQGHNEQFF	TGTGCCAGCAGATCCCCGGGACAGGGTCACAATGAGCAGTTCTTC
TRBV10-3	TRBJ1-3	.	.	CAISEGNTIYF	TGTGCCATCAGTGAGGGGAACACCATATATTTT
TRBV19	TRBJ1-1	.	.	CASSIQKNTEAFF	TGTGCCAGTAGTATTCAGAAGAACACTGAAGCTTTCTTT
TRBV6-5	TRBJ2-7	.	.	CASSREVAYEQYF	TGTGCCAGCAGTAGGGAGGTGGCCTACGAGCAGTACTTC
TRBV19	TRBJ1-6	few	TRBD1	CASSIVGTGDSPLHF	TGTGCCAGTAGTATTGTCGGGACAGGGGACTCACCCCTCCACTTT
TRBV30	TRBJ1-5	.	.	CAWRQNSNQPQHF	TGTGCCTGGCGGCAGAATAGCAATCAGCCCCAGCATTTT
TRBV18	TRBJ2-1	.	TRBD2	CASSPIFSGGADEQFF	TGTGCCAGCTCACCTATTTTCAGCGGGGGGGCAGATGAGCAGTTCTTC
TRBV6-5	TRBJ2-1	.	TRBD2	CASSYPTSGGYNEQFF	TGTGCCAGCAGTTACCCCACTAGCGGGGGATACAATGAGCAGTTCTTC
TRBV21-1	TRBJ2-1	few	.	CASSKLAGEYNEQFF	TGTGCCAGCAGCAAACTAGCGGGAGAATACAATGAGCAGTTCTTC
TRBV19	TRBJ1-2	few	.	CASGPRDSYDYGYTF	TGTGCCAGTGGCCCAAGAGACAGTTATGACTATGGCTACACCTTC
TRBV19	TRBJ1-2	few	.	CASGPWGTNYGYTF	TGTGCCAGTGGCCCCTGGGGGACCAACTATGGCTACACCTTC
TRBV3-1/TRBV3-2	TRBJ2-5	.	TRBD2	CASSPRLSGGVVETQYF	TGTGCCAGCAGCCCCCGACTAAGCGGGGGTGTAGTTGAGACCCAGTACTTC
TRBV2	TRBJ1-2	.	TRBD1	CASVRQGMDYGYTF	TGTGCCAGCGTCAGACAGGGAATGGACTATGGCTACACCTTC
TRBV7-6	TRBJ2-7	few	TRBD2	CASSFLAGGDAYEQYF	TGTGCCAGCAGCTTCCTAGCGGGAGGTGATGCCTACGAGCAGTACTTC
TRBV19	TRBJ1-2	once	.	CASSTLYGYTF	TGTGCCAGTAGTACACTCTATGGCTACACCTTC
TRBV9	TRBJ1-4	once	.	CASSPQTGSGEKLFF	TGTGCCAGCAGCCCACAAACAGGGTCTGGTGAAAAACTGTTTTTT
TRBV12-5	TRBJ2-7	.	.	CASGLVRGSSYEQYF	TGTGCTAGTGGTTTGGTACGTGGCAGCTCCTACGAGCAGTACTTC
TRBV9	TRBJ2-7	few	TRBD2	CASSPGGSSYEQYF	TGTGCCAGCAGCCCGGGGGGGTCCTCCTACGAGCAGTACTTC
TRBV2	TRBJ1-5	.	TRBD1	CASTRDRVLGQPQHF	TGTGCCAGCACCCGGGACAGGGTTTTAGGTCAGCCCCAGCATTTT
TRBV27	TRBJ2-2	medium-sized	TRBD2	CASSTGTTTGELFF	TGTGCCAGCAGTACCGGGACTACCACCGGGGAGCTGTTTTTT
TRBV27	TRBJ2-7	.	TRBD1	CASSSLAGQGLYEQYF	TGTGCCAGCAGTTCCCTTGCGGGACAGGGGTTGTACGAGCAGTACTTC
TRBV5-5	TRBJ2-7	.	TRBD2	CASSSTGLAGIQSSYEQYF	TGTGCCAGCAGCTCGACGGGACTAGCGGGAATTCAAAGCTCCTACGAGCAGTACTTC
TRBV2	TRBJ2-7	few	.	CASGVRRPEGEQYF	TGTGCTTCCGGGGTGAGGAGGCCCGAGGGCGAGCAGTACTTC
TRBV18	TRBJ2-3	.	.	CASSPTAGGSTDTQYF	TGTGCCAGCTCACCCACAGCGGGCGGAAGCACAGATACGCAGTATTTT
TRBV19	TRBJ1-1	.	TRBD1	CASSIGRQGRREAFF	TGTGCCAGTAGTATAGGAAGACAGGGCCGTCGTGAAGCTTTCTTT
TRBV28	TRBJ1-6	.	TRBD1	CASSLPAGTGYNSPLHF	TGTGCCAGCAGTTTACCGGCCGGGACAGGGTATAATTCACCCCTCCACTTT
TRBV27	TRBJ2-1	once	TRBD1	CASSPGDRSYNEQFF	TGTGCCAGCAGTCCCGGGGACAGATCCTACAATGAGCAGTTCTTC
TRBV5-7	TRBJ2-6	.	.	CASSPRDSGANVLTF	TGTGCCAGCAGCCCGAGGGACTCTGGGGCCAACGTCCTGACTTTC
TRBV3-1/TRBV3-2	TRBJ2-5	.	.	CASSQRYTPEETQYF	TGTGCCAGCAGCCAAAGGTATACTCCCGAAGAGACCCAGTACTTC
TRBV18	TRBJ1-2	.	.	CASSPEARGLVRGYTF	TGTGCCAGCTCACCAGAGGCGCGGGGGTTGGTGCGCGGCTACACCTTC
TRBV27	TRBJ2-7	.	.	CASSYTRGPYEQYF	TGTGCCAGCAGTTACACTAGGGGTCCCTACGAGCAGTACTTC
TRBV2	TRBJ2-7	.	.	CASSVKYEQYF	TGTGCCAGCAGTGTGAAATACGAGCAGTACTTC
TRBV6-5	TRBJ1-2	few	.	CASSNDGYGYTF	TGTGCCAGCAGCAATGACGGCTATGGCTACACCTTC
TRBV27	TRBJ2-2	few	TRBD2	CASVPSGMNTGELFF	TGTGCCAGCGTGCCTAGCGGTATGAACACCGGGGAGCTGTTTTTT
TRBV7-6	TRBJ1-5	.	.	CASSPGAGRNQPQHF	TGTGCCAGCAGCCCGGGAGCAGGGCGCAATCAGCCCCAGCATTTT
TRBV3-1/TRBV3-2	TRBJ1-5	.	.	CASSQGGGREGQPQHF	TGTGCCAGCAGCCAAGGGGGGGGGAGGGAAGGGCAGCCCCAGCATTTT
TRBV5-4	TRBJ1-6	.	.	CASSLAPRPRGLTNSPLHF	TGTGCCAGCAGCTTGGCCCCCCGGCCCCGGGGATTAACAAATTCACCCCTCCACTTT
TRBV6-4	TRBJ1-1	.	.	CASRFEGTAGEAFF	TGTGCCAGCAGATTCGAAGGGACGGCAGGTGAAGCTTTCTTT